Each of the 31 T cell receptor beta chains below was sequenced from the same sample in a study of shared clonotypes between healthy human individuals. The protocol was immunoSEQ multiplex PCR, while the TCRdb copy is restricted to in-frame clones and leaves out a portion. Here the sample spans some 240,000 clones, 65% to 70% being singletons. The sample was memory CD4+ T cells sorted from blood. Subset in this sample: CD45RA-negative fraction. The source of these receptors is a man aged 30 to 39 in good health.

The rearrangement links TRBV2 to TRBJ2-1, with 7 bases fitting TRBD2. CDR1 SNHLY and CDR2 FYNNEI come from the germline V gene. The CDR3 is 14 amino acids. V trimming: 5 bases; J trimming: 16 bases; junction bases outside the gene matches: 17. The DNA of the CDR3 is TGTGCCAGCAGTTTGGGCGAGCGGGACCGGGCAGAATTCTTC. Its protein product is CASSLGERDRAEFF. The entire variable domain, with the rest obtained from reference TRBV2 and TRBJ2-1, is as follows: EPEVTQTPSHQVTQMGQEVILRCVPISNHLYFYWYRQILGQKVEFLVSFYNNEISEKSEIFDDQFSVERPDGSNFTLKIRSTKLEDSAMYFCASSLGERDRAEFFGPGTRLTVL.

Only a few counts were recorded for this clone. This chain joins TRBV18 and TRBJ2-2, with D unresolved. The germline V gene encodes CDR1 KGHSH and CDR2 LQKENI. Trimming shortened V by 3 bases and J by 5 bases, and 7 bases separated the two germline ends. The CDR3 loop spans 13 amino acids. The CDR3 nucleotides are TGTGCCAGCTCACCCTCAACGACCGGGGAGCTGTTTTTT. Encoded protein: CASSPSTTGELFF. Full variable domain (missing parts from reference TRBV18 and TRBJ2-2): NAGVMQNPRHLVRRRGQEARLRCSPMKGHSHVYWYRQLPEEGLKFMVYLQKENIIDESGMPKERFSAEFPKEGPSILRIQQVVRGDSAAYFCASSPSTTGELFFGEGSRLTVL.

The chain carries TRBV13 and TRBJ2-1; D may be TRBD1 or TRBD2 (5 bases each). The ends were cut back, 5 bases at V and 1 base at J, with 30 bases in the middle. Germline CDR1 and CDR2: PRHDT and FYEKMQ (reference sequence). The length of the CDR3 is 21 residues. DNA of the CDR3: TGTGCCAGCAGCCCCGACTCCCTGACCGGTCCCGGGACGTTTTCCTACAATGAGCAGTTCTTC. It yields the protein CASSPDSLTGPGTFSYNEQFF.

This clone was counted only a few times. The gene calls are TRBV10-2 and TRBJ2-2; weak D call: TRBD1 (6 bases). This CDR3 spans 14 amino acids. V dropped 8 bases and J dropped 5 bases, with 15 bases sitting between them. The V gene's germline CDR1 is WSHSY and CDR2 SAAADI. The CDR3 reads CASVVDRTTGELFF. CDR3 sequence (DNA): TGCGCCAGCGTCGTGGACAGAACGACCGGGGAGCTGTTTTTT.

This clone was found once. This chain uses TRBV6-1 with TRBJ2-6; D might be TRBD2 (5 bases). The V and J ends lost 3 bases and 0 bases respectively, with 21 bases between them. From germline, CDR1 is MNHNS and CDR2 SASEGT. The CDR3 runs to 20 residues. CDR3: CASSDPPARETRSGANVLTF. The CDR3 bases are TGTGCCAGCAGTGACCCCCCGGCCCGGGAAACCCGCTCTGGGGCCAACGTCCTGACTTTC.

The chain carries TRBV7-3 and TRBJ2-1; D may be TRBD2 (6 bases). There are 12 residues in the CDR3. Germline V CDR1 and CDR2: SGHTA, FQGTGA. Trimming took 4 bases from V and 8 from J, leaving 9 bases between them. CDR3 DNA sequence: TGTGCCAGCAGCTCCTCTAGCGATGAGCAGTTCTTC. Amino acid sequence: CASSSSSDEQFF. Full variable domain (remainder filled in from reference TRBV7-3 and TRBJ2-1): GAGVSQTPSNKVTEKGKYVELRCDPISGHTALYWYRQSLGQGPEFLIYFQGTGAADDSGLPNDRFFAVRPEGSVSTLKIQRTERGDSAVYLCASSSSSDEQFFGPGTRLTVL.

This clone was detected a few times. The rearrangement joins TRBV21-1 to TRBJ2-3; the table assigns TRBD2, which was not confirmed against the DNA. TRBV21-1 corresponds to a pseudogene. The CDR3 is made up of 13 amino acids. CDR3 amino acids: CASRAERTDTQYF. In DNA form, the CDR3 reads TGTGCCAGCCGCGCGGAGAGGACAGATACGCAGTATTTT.

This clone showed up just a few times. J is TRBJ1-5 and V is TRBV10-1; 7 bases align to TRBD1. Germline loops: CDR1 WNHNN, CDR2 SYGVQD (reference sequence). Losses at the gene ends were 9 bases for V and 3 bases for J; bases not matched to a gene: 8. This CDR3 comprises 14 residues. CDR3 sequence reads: CASGTVPYNQPQHF. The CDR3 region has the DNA TGCGCCAGTGGGACAGTACCATACAATCAGCCCCAGCATTTT.

The DNA of the CDR3 is TGCAGCGTTGATGGAGATGGCTACACCTTC. It specifies CSVDGDGYTF. The chain joins TRBV29-1 to TRBJ1-2; D remains unclear. The CDR3 is 10 residues long. The V gene lost 3 bases and the J gene lost 6 bases, with 5 bases spanning the gap. CDR1 is SQVTM and CDR2 is ANQGSEA in the germline V gene. The full variable domain, with the rest looked up from reference TRBV29-1 and TRBJ1-2, is SAVISQKPSRDICQRGTSLTIQCQVDSQVTMMFWYRQQPGQSLTLIATANQGSEATYESGFVIDKFPISRPNLTFSTLTVSNMSPEDSSIYLCSVDGDGYTFGSGTRLTVV.

This CDR3 reads CASSLDGFDGYTF. The CDR3 DNA is TGCGCCAGCAGCTTGGATGGTTTCGATGGCTACACCTTC. The J gene is TRBJ1-2, the V gene TRBV5-1; D unresolved. The CDR3 runs to 13 residues. Germline V gives CDR1 SGHRS, CDR2 YFSETQ. V lost 0 bases, J lost 6 bases, and 9 bases lay in between.

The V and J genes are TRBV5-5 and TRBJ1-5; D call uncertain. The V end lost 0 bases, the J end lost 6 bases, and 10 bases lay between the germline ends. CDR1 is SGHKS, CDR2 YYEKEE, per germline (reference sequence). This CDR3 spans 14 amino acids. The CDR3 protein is CASSLVGVGQPQHF. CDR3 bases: TGTGCCAGCAGCTTGGTCGGGGTAGGTCAGCCCCAGCATTTT.

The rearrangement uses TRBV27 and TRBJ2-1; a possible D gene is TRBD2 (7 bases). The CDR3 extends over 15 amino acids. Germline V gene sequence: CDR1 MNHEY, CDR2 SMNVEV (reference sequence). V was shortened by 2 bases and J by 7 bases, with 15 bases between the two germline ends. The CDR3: CASSLSRGGENEQFF. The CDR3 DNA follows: TGTGCCAGCAGTTTAAGCAGGGGAGGGGAAAATGAGCAGTTCTTC.

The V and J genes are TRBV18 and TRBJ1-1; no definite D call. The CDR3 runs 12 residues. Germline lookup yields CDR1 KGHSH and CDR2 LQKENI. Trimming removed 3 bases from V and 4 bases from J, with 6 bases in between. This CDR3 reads CASSPVRTEAFF. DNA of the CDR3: TGTGCCAGCTCACCGGTCCGCACTGAAGCTTTCTTT. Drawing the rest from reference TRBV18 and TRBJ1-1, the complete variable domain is NAGVMQNPRHLVRRRGQEARLRCSPMKGHSHVYWYRQLPEEGLKFMVYLQKENIIDESGMPKERFSAEFPKEGPSILRIQQVVRGDSAAYFCASSPVRTEAFFGQGTRLTVV.

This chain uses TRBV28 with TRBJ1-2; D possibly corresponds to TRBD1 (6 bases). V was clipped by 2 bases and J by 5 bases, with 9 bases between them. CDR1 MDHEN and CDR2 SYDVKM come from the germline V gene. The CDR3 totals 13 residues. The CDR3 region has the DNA TGTGCCAGCAGTTTACACAGGGTATATGGCTACACCTTC. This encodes CASSLHRVYGYTF.

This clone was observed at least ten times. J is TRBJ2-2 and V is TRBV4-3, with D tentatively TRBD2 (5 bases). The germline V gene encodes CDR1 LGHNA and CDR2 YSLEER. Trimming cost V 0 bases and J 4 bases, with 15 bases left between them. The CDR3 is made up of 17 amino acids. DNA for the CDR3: TGCGCCAGCAGCCAAGATCGATGGCCGGGAACCACCGGGGAGCTGTTTTTT. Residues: CASSQDRWPGTTGELFF.

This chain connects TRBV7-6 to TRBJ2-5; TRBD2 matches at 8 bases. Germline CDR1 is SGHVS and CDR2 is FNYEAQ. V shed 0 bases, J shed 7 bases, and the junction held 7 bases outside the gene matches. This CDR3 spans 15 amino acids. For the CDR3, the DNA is TGTGCCAGCAGCTTAGCGTCGGGAGGGCCGGTGACCCAGTACTTC. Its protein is CASSLASGGPVTQYF.

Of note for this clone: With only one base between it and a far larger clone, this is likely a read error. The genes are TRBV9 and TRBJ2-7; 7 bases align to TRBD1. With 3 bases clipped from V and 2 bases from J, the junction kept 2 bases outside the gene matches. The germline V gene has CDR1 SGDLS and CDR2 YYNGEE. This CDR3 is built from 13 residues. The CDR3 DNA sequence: TGTGCCAGCAGCGCCGGGACAGCCTACGAGCAGTACTTC. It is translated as CASSAGTAYEQYF.

CDR3 amino acids: CASSLAGLYEQFF. In nucleotides, the CDR3 is TGTGCCAGCAGCTTAGCTGGGTTGTATGAGCAGTTCTTC. The V gene is TRBV11-2, the J gene TRBJ2-1; D unclear. Deletions cut 1 base from V and 8 bases from J, with 9 bases between. Per the germline V gene, CDR1 is SGHAT and CDR2 is FQNNGV. The CDR3 runs to 13 residues.

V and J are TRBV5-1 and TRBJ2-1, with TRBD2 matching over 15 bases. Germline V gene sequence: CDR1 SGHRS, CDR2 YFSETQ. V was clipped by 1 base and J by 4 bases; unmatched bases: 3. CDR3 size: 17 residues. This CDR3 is CASSLLGLAGGYNEQFF. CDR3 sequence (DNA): TGCGCCAGCAGCTTGTTGGGACTAGCGGGAGGTTACAATGAGCAGTTCTTC.

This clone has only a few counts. CDR3 sequence (DNA): TGTGCCAGCAGCGAGGGGGAGGGGAGAGAGACCCAGTACTTC. It yields the protein CASSEGEGRETQYF. The chain links TRBV9 to TRBJ2-5, with a weak D call TRBD2 (7 bases). This CDR3 region has 14 residues. CDR1 is SGDLS and CDR2 is YYNGEE in the germline V gene. The V end lost 3 bases, the J end lost 4 bases, and 13 bases lay between the germline ends.

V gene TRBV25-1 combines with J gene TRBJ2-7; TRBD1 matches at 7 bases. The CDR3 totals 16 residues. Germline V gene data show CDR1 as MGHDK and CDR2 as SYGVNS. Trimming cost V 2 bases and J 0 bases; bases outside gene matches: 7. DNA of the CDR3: TGTGCCAGCAGTGAAACGAGACAGGGCAGCTCCTACGAGCAGTACTTC. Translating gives CASSETRQGSSYEQYF.

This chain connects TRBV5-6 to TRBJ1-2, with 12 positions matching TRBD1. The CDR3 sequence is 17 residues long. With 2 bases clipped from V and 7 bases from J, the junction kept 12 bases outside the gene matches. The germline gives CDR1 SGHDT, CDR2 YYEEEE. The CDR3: CASSFARFRDRGPGYTF. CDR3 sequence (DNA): TGTGCCAGCAGCTTCGCCCGTTTCCGGGACAGGGGGCCTGGCTACACCTTC. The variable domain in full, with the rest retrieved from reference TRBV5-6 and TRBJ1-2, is DAGVTQSPTHLIKTRGQQVTLRCSPKSGHDTVSWYQQALGQGPQFIFQYYEEEERQRGNFPDRFSGHQFPNYSSELNVNALLLGDSALYLCASSFARFRDRGPGYTFGSGTRLTVV.

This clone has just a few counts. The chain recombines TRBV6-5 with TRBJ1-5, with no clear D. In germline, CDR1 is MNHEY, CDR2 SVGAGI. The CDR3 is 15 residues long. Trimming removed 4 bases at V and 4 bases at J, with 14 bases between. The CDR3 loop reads CASSSEGGWNQPQHF. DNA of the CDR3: TGTGCCAGCAGTTCGGAGGGAGGGTGGAATCAGCCCCAGCATTTT.

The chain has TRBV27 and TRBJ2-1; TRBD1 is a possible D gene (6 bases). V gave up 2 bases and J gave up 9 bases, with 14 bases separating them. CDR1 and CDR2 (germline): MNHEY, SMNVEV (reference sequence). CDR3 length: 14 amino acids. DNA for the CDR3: TGTGCCAGCAGTTTAACGAGCAGGGGCGGTGAGCAGTTCTTC. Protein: CASSLTSRGGEQFF.

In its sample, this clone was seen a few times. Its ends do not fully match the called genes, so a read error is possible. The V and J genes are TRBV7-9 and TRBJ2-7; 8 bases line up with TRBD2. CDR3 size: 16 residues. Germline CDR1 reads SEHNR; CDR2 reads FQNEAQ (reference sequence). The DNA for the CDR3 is TGTGCCAGCAGCCCCCGGGGGGGGAGCGCCTCCAACGAGCAGTACTTC. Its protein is CASSPRGGSASNEQYF.

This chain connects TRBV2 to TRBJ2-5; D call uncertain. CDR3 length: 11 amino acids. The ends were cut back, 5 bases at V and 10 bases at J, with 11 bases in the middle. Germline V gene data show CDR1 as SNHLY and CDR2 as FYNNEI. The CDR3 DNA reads TGTGCCAGCAGTAATACGCTGAACCAGTACTTC. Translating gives CASSNTLNQYF.

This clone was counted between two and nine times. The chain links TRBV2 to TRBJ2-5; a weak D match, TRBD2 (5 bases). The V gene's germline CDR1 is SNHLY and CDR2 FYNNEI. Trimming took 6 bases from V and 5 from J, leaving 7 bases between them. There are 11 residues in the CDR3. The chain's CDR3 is CASRGGETQYF. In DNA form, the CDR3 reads TGTGCCAGCAGGGGCGGGGAGACCCAGTACTTC.

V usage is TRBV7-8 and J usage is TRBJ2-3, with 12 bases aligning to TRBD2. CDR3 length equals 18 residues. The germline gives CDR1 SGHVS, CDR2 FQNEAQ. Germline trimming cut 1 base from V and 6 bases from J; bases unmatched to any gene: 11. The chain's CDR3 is CASSLGTSGRTKGDTQYF. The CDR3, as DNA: TGTGCCAGCAGCTTAGGAACTAGCGGGAGGACTAAGGGTGATACGCAGTATTTT.

CDR3 in DNA: TGTGCCAGCAGCTTGGACGCACTGGGGGAGCAGTACTTC. This codes for CASSLDALGEQYF. The gene calls are TRBV7-3 and TRBJ2-7; no clear D. The CDR3 has 13 amino acids. Per the germline V gene, CDR1 is SGHTA and CDR2 is FQGTGA. V was clipped by 3 bases and J by 7 bases, with 13 bases between them.

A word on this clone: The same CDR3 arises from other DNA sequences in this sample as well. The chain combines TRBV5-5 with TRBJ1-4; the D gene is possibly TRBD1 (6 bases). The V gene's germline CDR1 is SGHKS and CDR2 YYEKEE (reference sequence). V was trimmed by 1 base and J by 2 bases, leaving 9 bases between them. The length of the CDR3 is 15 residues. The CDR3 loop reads CASSLQGTTNEKLFF. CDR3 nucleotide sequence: TGTGCCAGCAGCTTGCAGGGGACTACTAATGAAAAACTGTTTTTT.

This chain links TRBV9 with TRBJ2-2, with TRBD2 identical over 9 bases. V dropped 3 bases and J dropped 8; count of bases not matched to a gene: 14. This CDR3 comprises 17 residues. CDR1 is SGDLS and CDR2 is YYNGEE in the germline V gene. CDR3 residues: CASSEIPGGRAPGELFF. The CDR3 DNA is TGTGCCAGCAGCGAAATCCCAGGCGGGAGGGCACCAGGGGAGCTGTTTTTT.